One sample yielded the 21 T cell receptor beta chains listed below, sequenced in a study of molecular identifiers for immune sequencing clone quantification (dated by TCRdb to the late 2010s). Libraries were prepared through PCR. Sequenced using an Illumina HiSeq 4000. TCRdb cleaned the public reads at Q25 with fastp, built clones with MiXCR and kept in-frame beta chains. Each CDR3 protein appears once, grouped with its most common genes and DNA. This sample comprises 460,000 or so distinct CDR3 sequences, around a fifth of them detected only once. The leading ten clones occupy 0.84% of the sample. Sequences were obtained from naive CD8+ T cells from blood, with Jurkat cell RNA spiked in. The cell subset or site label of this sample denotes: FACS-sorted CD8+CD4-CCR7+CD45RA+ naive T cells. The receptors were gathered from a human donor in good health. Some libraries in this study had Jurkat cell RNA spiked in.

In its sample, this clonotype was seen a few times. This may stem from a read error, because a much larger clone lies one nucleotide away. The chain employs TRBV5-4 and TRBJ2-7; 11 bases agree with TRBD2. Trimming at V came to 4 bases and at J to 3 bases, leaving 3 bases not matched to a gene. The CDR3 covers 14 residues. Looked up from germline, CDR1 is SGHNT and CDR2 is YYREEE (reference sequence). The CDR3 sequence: CASSTGLADYEQYF. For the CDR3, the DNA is TGTGCCAGCAGCACGGGACTAGCGGACTACGAGCAGTACTTC.

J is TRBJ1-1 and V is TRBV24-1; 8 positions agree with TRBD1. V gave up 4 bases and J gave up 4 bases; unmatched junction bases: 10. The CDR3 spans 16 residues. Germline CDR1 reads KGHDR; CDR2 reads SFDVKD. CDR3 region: CATSEPPAGGLTEAFF. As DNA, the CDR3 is TGTGCCACCAGTGAGCCCCCGGCAGGGGGCCTCACTGAAGCTTTCTTT.

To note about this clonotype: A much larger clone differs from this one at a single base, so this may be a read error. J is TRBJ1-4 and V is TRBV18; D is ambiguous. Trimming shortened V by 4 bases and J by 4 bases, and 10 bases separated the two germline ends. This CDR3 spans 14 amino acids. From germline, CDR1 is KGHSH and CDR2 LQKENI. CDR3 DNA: TGTGCCAGCTCACTCACAGTGCGTAATGAAAAACTGTTTTTT. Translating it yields CASSLTVRNEKLFF.

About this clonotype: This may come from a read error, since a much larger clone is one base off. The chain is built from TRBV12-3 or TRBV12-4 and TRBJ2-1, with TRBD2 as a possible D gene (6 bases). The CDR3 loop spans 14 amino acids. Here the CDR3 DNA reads TGTGCCAGCAGTTTATTTTCATGGGGGGATGAGCAGCTCTTC. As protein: CASSLFSWGDEQLF.

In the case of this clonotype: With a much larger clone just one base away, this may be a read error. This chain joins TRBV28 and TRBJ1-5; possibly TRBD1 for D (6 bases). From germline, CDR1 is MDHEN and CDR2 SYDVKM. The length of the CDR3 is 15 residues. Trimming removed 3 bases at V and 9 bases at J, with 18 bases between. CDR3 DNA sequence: TGTGCCAGCAGTTTTAGGGGGGAAATCGGTCGGCCCCAGCATTTT. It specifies CASSFRGEIGRPQHF. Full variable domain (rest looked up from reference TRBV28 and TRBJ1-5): DVKVTQSSRYLVKRTGEKVFLECVQDMDHENMFWYRQDPGLGLRLIYFSYDVKMKEKGDIPEGYSVSREKKERFSLILESASTNQTSMYLCASSFRGEIGRPQHFGDGTRLSIL.

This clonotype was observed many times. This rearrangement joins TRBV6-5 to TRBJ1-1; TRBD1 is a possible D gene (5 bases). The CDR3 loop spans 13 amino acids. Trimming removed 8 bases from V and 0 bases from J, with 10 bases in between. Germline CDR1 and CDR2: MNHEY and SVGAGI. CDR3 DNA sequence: TGTGCCAGCGGCGTGACAGTGAACACTGAAGCTTTCTTT. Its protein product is CASGVTVNTEAFF.

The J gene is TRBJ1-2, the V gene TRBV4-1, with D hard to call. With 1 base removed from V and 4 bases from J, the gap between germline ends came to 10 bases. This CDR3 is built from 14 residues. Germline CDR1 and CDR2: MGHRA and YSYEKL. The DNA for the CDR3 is TGCGCCAGCAGCCAAGTGCGGGGAAGCTATGGCTACACCTTC. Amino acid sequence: CASSQVRGSYGYTF.

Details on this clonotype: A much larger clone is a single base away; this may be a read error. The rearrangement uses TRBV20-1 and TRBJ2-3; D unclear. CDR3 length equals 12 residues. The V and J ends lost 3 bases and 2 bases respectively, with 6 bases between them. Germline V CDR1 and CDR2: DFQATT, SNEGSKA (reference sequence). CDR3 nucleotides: TGCAGTGCTAGCAGATTCACAGATACGCAGTATTTT. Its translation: CSASRFTDTQYF.

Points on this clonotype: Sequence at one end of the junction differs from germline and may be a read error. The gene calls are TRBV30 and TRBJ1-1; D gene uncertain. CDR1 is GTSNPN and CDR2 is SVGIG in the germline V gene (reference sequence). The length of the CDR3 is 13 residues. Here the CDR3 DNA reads TGTGCCTGGAGTGTAGCCGGGAACGCTGAAGCTTTCTTT. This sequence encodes CAWSVAGNAEAFF. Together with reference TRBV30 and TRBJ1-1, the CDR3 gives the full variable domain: SQTIHQWPATLVQPVGSPLSLECTVEGTSNPNLYWYRQAAGRGLQLLFYSVGIGQISSEVPQNLSASRPQDRQFILSSKKLLLSDSGFYLCAWSVAGNAEAFFGQGTRLTVV.

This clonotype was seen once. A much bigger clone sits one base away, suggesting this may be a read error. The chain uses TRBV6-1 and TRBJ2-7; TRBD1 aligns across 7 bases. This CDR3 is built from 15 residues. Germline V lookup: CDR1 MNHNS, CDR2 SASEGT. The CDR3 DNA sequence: TGTGCCAGCAGTGCACGACAGGGATATACCTACGAGCAGTGCTTC. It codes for CASSARQGYTYEQCF.

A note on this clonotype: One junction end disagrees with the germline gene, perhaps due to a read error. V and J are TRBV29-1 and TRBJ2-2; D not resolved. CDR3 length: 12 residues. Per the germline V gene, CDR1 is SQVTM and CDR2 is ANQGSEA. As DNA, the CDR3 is TGTCGGTACTGTACGAACACCGGGGAGCTGTTTTTT. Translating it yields CRYCTNTGELFF.

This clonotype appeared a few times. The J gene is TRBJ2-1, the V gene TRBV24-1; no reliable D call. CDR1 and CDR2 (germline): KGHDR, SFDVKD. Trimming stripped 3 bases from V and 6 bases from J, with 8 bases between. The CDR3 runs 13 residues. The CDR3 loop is CATSDLTSNEQFF. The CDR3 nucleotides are TGTGCCACCAGTGATCTGACATCCAATGAGCAGTTCTTC.

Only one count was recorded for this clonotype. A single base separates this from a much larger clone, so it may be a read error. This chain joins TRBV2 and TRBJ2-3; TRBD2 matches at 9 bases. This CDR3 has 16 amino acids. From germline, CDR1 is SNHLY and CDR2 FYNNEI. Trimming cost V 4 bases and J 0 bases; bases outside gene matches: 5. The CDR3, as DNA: TGTGCCAGCAGTGGGTCACTAGCGGGCAGCACAGATACGCAGTATTTT. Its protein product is CASSGSLAGSTDTQYF. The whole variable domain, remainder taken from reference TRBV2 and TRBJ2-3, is EPEVTQTPSHQVTQMGQEVILRCVPISNHLYFYWYRQILGQKVEFLVSFYNNEISEKSEIFDDQFSVERPDGSNFTLKIRSTKLEDSAMYFCASSGSLAGSTDTQYFGPGTRLTVL.

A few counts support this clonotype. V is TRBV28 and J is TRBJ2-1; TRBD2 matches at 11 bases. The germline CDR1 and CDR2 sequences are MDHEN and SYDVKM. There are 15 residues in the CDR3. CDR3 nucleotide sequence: TGTGCATCAGGGACAACTAGCGGGAGCCTCAATGAGCAGTTCTTC. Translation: CASGTTSGSLNEQFF.

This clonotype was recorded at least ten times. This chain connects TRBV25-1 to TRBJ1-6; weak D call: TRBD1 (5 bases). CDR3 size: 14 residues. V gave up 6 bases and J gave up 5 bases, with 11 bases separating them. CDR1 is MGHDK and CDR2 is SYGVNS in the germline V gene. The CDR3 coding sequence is TGTGCCAGCAGGAAGACAGCGAATAATTCACCCCTCCACTTT. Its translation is CASRKTANNSPLHF.

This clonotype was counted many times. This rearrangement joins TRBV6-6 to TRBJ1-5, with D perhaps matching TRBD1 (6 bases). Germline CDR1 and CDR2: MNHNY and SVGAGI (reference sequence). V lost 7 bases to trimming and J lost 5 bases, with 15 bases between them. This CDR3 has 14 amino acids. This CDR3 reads CASTHLGGHQPQHF. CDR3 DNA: TGTGCCAGCACCCACTTAGGGGGGCATCAGCCCCAGCATTTT.

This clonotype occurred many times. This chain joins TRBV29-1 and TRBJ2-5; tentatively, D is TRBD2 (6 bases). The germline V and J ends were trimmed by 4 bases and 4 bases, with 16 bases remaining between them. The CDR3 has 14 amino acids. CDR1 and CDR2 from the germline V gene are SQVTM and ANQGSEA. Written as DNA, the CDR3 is TGCAGCGTTGGCGAGGGGTACGGGGGAGAGACCCAGTACTTC. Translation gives CSVGEGYGGETQYF.

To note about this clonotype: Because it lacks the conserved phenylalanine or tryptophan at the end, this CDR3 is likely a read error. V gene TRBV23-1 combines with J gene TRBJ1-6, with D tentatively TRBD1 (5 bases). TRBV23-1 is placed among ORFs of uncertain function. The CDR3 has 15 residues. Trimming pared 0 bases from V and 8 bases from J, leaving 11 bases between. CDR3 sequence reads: CASSQSGGGDSPLHL. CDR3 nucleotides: TGCGCCAGCAGTCAATCGGGGGGGGGAGATTCACCCCTCCACTTA.

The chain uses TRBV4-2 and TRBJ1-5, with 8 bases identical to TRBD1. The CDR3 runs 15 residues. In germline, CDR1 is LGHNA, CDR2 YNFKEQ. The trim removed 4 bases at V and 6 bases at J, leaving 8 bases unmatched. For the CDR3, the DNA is TGTGCCAGCAGCCGTATGACAGGGGAAGGTCAGCCCCAGCATTTT. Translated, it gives CASSRMTGEGQPQHF.

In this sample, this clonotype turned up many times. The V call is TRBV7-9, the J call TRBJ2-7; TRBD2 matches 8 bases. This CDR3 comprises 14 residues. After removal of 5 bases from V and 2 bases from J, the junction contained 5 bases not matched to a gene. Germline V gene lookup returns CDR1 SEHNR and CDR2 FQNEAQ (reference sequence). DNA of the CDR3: TGTGCCAGCAGCCCGCGACTAGCGCCCTACGAGCAGTACTTC. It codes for CASSPRLAPYEQYF.

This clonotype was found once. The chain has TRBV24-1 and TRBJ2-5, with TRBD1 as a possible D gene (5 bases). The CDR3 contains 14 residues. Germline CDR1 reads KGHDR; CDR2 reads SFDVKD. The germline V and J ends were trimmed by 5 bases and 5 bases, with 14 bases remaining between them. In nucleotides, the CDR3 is TGTGCCACCAGTGCCCCCCTGGCAGGGGAGACCCAGTACTTC. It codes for CATSAPLAGETQYF.